Reported below is one T cell receptor (beta chain). Antigen: not known. These data are taken from a study of cytomegalovirus exposure and HLA in healthy donors. Germline V gene lookup returns CDR1 SGHTA and CDR2 FQGTGA. There are 15 residues in the CDR3. V trimming: 1 base; J trimming: 5 bases; junction bases outside the gene matches: 7. General observations from the study: The sole available immune exposure information was CMV serostatus. Most TCR sequences were uncommon, yet certain public TCRs appeared in many donors. Within an earlier analysis, most TCR beta V segments proved productive either about 90% or about 30% of the time.

Vbeta (60) and Jbeta (13) primers were used in the PCR. Method: immunoSEQ multiplex PCR; TCRdb's copy keeps in-frame clones and lacks some. The sample lists approximately 190,000 clones, 80% to 85% occurring once. V is TRBV7-3 and J is TRBJ1-1; the match to TRBD1 covers 7 bases. This clonotype was sampled from a man aged 35 to 55 in good health and CMV-seropositive. Sequenced sample: PBMCs. The CDR3 bases are TGTGCCAGCAGCTTAAGCCCCACAGGGGAGACTGAAGCTTTCTTT. The encoded protein is CASSLSPTGETEAFF. Variable domain in full (rest from reference TRBV7-3 and TRBJ1-1): GAGVSQTPSNKVTEKGKYVELRCDPISGHTALYWYRQSLGQGPEFLIYFQGTGAADDSGLPNDRFFAVRPEGSVSTLKIQRTERGDSAVYLCASSLSPTGETEAFFGQGTRLTVV.